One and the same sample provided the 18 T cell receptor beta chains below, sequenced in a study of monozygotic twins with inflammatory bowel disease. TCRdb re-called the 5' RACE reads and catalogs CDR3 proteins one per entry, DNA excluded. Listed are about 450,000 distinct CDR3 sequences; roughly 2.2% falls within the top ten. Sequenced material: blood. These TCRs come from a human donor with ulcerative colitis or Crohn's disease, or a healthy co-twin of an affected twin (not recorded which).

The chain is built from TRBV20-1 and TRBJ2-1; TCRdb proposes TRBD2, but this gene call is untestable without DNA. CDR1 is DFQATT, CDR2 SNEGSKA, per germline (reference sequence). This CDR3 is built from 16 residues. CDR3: CSARSQSGTNYNEQFF.

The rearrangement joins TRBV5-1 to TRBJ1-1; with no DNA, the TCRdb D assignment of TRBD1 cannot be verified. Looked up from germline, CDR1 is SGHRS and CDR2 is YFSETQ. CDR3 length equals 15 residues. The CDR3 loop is CASSPRVLGGTEAFF.

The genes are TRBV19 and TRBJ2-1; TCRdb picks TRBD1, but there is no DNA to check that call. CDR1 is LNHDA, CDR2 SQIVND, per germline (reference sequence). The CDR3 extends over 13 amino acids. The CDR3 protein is CASSIGGQREQFF.

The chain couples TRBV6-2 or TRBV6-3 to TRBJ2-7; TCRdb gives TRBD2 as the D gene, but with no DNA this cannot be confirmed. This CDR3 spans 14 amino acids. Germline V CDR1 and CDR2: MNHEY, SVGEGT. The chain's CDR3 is CASYRTSGSYEQYF.

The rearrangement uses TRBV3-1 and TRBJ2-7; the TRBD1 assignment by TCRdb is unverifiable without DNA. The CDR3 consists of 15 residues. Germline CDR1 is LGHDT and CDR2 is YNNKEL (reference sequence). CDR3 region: CASSQGQQGLYEQYF.

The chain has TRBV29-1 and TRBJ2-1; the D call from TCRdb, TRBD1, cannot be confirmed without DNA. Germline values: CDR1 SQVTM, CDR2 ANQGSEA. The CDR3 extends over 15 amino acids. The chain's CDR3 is CSVEEGQGSNNEQFF.

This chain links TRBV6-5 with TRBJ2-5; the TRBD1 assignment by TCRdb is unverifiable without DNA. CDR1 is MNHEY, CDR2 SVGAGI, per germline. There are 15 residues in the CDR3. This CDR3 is CASSSRQGAWETQYF.

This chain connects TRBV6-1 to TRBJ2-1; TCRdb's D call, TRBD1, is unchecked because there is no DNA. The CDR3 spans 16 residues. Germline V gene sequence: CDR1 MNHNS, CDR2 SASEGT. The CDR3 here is CASQLIPGRGETEQFF.

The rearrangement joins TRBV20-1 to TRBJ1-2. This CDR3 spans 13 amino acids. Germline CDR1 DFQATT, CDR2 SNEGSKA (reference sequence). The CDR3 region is CSARDWEGRGYTF.

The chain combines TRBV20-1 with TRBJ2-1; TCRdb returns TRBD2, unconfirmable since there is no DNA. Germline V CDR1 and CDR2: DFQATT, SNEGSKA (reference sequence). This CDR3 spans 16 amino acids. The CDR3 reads CSAESGAAGLRNEQFF.

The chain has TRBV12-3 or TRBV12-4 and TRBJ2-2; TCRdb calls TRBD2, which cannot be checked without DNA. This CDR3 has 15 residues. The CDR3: CASSFYPVGTGELFF.

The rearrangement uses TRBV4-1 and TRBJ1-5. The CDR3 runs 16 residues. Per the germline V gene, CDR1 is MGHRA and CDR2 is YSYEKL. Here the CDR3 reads CASSQSRGGSNQPQHF.

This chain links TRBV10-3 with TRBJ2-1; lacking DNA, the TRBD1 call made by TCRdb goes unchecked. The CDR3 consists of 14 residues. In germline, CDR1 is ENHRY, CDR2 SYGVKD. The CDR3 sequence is CAISSGVPYNEQFF.

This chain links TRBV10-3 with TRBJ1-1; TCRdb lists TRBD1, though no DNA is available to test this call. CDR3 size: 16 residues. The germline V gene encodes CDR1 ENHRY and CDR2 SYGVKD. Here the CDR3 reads CATLGGTGAMNTEAFF.

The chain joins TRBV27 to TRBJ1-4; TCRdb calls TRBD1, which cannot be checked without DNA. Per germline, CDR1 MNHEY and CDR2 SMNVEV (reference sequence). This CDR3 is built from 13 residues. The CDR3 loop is CASSRDIREKLFF.

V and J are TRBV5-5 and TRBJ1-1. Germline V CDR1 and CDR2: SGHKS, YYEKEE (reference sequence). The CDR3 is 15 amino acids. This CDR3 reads CASSLVTAMNTEAFF.

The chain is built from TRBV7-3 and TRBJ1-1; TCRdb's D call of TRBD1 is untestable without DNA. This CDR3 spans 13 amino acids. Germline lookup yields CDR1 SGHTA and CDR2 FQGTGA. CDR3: CASRGGVNTEAFF.

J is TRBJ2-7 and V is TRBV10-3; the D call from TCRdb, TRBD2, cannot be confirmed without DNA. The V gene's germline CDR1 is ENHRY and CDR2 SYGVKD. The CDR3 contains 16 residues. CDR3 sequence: CAISTIPGLADYEQYF.